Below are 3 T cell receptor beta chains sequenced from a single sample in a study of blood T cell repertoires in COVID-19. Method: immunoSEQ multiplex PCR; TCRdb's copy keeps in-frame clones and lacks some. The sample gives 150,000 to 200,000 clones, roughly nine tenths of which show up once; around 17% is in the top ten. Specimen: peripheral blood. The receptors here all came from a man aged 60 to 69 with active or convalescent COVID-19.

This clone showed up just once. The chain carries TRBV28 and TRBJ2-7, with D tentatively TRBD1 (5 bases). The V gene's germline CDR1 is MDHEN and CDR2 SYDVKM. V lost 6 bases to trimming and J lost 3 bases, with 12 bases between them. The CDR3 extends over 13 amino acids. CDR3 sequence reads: CASSQPDSYEQYF. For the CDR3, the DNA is TGTGCCAGCAGCCAACCCGACAGCTACGAGCAGTACTTC. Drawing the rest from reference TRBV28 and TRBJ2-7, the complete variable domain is DVKVTQSSRYLVKRTGEKVFLECVQDMDHENMFWYRQDPGLGLRLIYFSYDVKMKEKGDIPEGYSVSREKKERFSLILESASTNQTSMYLCASSQPDSYEQYFGPGTRLTVT.

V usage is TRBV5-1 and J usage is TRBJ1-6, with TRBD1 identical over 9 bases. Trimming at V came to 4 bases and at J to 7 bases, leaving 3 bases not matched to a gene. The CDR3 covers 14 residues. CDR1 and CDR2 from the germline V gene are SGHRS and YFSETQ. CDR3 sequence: CASSKGQGNSPLHF. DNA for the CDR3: TGCGCCAGCAGCAAGGGACAGGGAAATTCACCCCTCCACTTT.

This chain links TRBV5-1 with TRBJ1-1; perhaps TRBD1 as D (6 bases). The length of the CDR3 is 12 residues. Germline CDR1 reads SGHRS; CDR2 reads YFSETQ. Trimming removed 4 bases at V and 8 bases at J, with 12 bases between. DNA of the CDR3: TGCGCCAGCAGCGCGCAGGGGTACGAAGCTTTCTTT. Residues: CASSAQGYEAFF.